This T cell receptor (beta chain) was identified in a study of CD8+CD57+ T cells in acquired aplastic anemia. CDR1 is ENHRY, CDR2 SYGVKD, per germline. This CDR3 spans 14 amino acids. V was cut by 4 bases and J by 4 bases, with 13 bases left in between. The authors sequenced patients whose flow cytometry had shown CD8+CD57+ cell expansion. Patient blood was sampled before any therapy had been received. Template material for TCR beta VDJ and CDR3 profiling consisted of genomic DNA. TCRdb independently ran MiXCR on the reads; one entry per CDR3 protein. The sample holds 150,000 to 200,000 distinct CDR3 sequences; less than 60% are singletons and the top ten take about 1.8%.

Sequencing input: sorted CD4+, CD8+, or CD8+CD57+ T cells (not recorded which) from PBMCs. This sequence originates from a human donor with aplastic anemia. This chain connects TRBV10-3 to TRBJ1-1; D is uncertain. CDR3: CAISALGGGTEAFF. CDR3 coding DNA: TGTGCCATCAGTGCCCTAGGTGGCGGCACTGAAGCTTTCTTT.